These 31 T cell receptor beta chains came from one sample sequenced in a study of T cell responses to AZD1222 COVID-19 vaccine. The table came from immunoSEQ multiplex PCR; TCRdb's copy has only in-frame clones and leaves some out. The data hold over 90,000 clones, with 91% observed a single time. The source material was peripheral blood, sampled on day 0 of AZD1222 vaccination. Receptor source: an adult in good health.

This rearrangement joins TRBV6-5 to TRBJ2-3; TRBD1 might be the D (6 bases). Trimming took off 6 bases at V and 3 bases at J, with 13 bases between the two ends. This CDR3 is 14 amino acids long. CDR1 is MNHEY and CDR2 is SVGAGI in the germline V gene. The CDR3 nucleotides are TGTGCCAGCAGCTCCCACAGGGAGACAGATACGCAGTATTTT. This gives the protein CASSSHRETDTQYF.

The chain couples TRBV6-2 or TRBV6-3 to TRBJ2-7; the D is unclear. CDR1 MNHEY and CDR2 SVGEGT come from the germline V gene. Trimming pared 6 bases from V and 1 base from J, leaving 19 bases between. The CDR3 consists of 16 residues. The CDR3 DNA is TGTGCCAGCAGCCCTATCTATTCGATAGGGTCCTACGAGCAGTACTTC. Translation gives CASSPIYSIGSYEQYF.

The chain carries TRBV23-1 and TRBJ1-5; 7 bases are shared with TRBD1. TRBV23-1 is recorded as an ORF, its role being uncertain. The J segment lost 0 bases and the V segment lost 1 base, leaving 9 bases of the junction unmatched. The CDR3 has 18 amino acids. CDR3 DNA: TGCGCCAGCAGTCAATACGGGACAGATTTAAATAGCAATCAGCCCCAGCATTTT. This encodes CASSQYGTDLNSNQPQHF.

The CDR3 DNA is TGTGCCAGCAGAGCCGAGAGCCGTAGGACCTCCACAGATACGCAGTATTTT. Amino acids: CASRAESRRTSTDTQYF. This chain links TRBV28 with TRBJ2-3; D call uncertain. The germline gives CDR1 MDHEN, CDR2 SYDVKM. The V and J ends lost 6 bases and 2 bases respectively, with 21 bases between them. This CDR3 region has 17 residues.

V is TRBV9 and J is TRBJ2-1; D tentatively reads TRBD1 or TRBD2 (5 bases each). The CDR3 has 15 amino acids. Germline V gives CDR1 SGDLS, CDR2 YYNGEE. V lost 4 bases, J lost 4 bases, and 15 bases lay in between. The CDR3 here is CASSFDSGLYNEQFF. The CDR3 nucleotides are TGTGCCAGCAGCTTCGACAGTGGACTTTACAATGAGCAGTTCTTC.

V gene TRBV18 combines with J gene TRBJ1-5; D perhaps matches TRBD1 (5 bases). CDR3 length: 14 amino acids. Germline V gives CDR1 KGHSH, CDR2 LQKENI. The V end lost 3 bases, the J end lost 6 bases, and 12 bases lay between the germline ends. The CDR3 loop reads CASSPGQGGQPQHF. Written as DNA, the CDR3 is TGTGCCAGCTCACCGGGGCAGGGAGGTCAGCCCCAGCATTTT.

The sample holds one count of this clone. The chain carries TRBV28 and TRBJ1-3, with 9 bases identical to TRBD1. From germline, CDR1 is MDHEN and CDR2 SYDVKM. V was pared by 5 bases and J by 1 base, with 9 bases of the junction left unmatched. The CDR3 contains 17 residues. The CDR3 sequence: CASSPGGQGLSGNTIYF. CDR3 in DNA: TGTGCCAGCAGTCCCGGGGGACAGGGCCTTTCTGGAAACACCATATATTTT.

The chain has TRBV3-1 (or the pseudogene TRBV3-2) and TRBJ2-1; D uncertain. The V gene lost 1 base and the J gene lost 9 bases, with 4 bases spanning the gap. Per the germline V gene, CDR1 is LGHDT and CDR2 is YNNKEL (reference sequence). The CDR3 extends over 11 amino acids. The CDR3 loop is CASSQGSEQFF. The CDR3 DNA sequence: TGTGCCAGCAGCCAAGGGAGTGAGCAGTTCTTC.

The chain is built from TRBV6-6 and TRBJ1-1; maybe TRBD1 (6 bases). This CDR3 contains 14 residues. V lost 6 bases, J lost 1 base, and 12 bases lay in between. CDR1 and CDR2 from the germline V gene are MNHNY and SVGAGI (reference sequence). DNA of the CDR3: TGTGCCAGCAGAGGGGGGCAGGGGAACACTGAAGCTTTCTTT. Translated, it gives CASRGGQGNTEAFF.

This chain connects TRBV5-1 to TRBJ1-2; tentative D call: TRBD1 (5 bases). The CDR3 loop spans 18 amino acids. Germline V gives CDR1 SGHRS, CDR2 YFSETQ. Trimming removed 3 bases at V and 1 base at J, with 22 bases between. The CDR3 loop reads CASSWDVWAGRNNYGYTF. CDR3 nucleotide sequence: TGCGCCAGCAGCTGGGACGTGTGGGCAGGGAGGAATAACTATGGCTACACCTTC.

This chain joins TRBV10-3 and TRBJ2-7, with 7 bases lining up with TRBD2. V gave up 3 bases and J gave up 10 bases; unmatched junction bases: 6. The CDR3 totals 12 residues. The germline V gene has CDR1 ENHRY and CDR2 SYGVKD. CDR3 coding DNA: TGTGCCATCAGTGAAGAGGGAGGGTTACAGTACTTC. Protein: CAISEEGGLQYF.

This chain joins TRBV18 and TRBJ1-4, with D unclear. The CDR3 totals 18 residues. The germline CDR1 and CDR2 sequences are KGHSH and LQKENI. The V end lost 2 bases, the J end lost 0 bases, and 16 bases lay between the germline ends. CDR3 bases: TGTGCCAGCTCACCAACGAGGATGGCGGTTGCAACTAATGAAAAACTGTTTTTT. This encodes CASSPTRMAVATNEKLFF.

The chain employs TRBV18 and TRBJ2-5; 9 nucleotides match TRBD2. The CDR3 is made up of 20 amino acids. V gave up 4 bases and J gave up 2 bases; unmatched junction bases: 20. The germline gives CDR1 KGHSH, CDR2 LQKENI. CDR3 amino acids: CASSREVSGNSGSWQETQYF. Here the CDR3 DNA reads TGTGCCAGCTCACGCGAAGTCTCGGGGAATAGCGGGAGTTGGCAAGAGACCCAGTACTTC. Full variable domain (missing parts from reference TRBV18 and TRBJ2-5): NAGVMQNPRHLVRRRGQEARLRCSPMKGHSHVYWYRQLPEEGLKFMVYLQKENIIDESGMPKERFSAEFPKEGPSILRIQQVVRGDSAAYFCASSREVSGNSGSWQETQYFGPGTRLLVL.

The rearrangement links TRBV4-1 to TRBJ1-1; D not resolved. Trimming removed 11 bases at V and 0 bases at J, with 19 bases between. In germline, CDR1 is MGHRA, CDR2 YSYEKL. The CDR3 consists of 15 residues. The CDR3 coding sequence is TGCGCCTCAATCCCAACGGCCTTCATGAACACTGAAGCTTTCTTT. This translates into CASIPTAFMNTEAFF.

This clone has only one observation. V and J are TRBV6-5 and TRBJ2-7, with D possibly TRBD1 on 5 matching bases. The CDR3 runs to 14 residues. With 6 bases removed from V and 6 bases from J, the gap between germline ends came to 18 bases. CDR1 is MNHEY and CDR2 is SVGAGI in the germline V gene. The CDR3 DNA reads as TGTGCCAGCAGCCAGGCAGGGTCAAGGGCCGAGCAGTACTTC. Translation: CASSQAGSRAEQYF.

The rearrangement joins TRBV2 to TRBJ1-2, with D perhaps TRBD1 (6 bases). Trimming removed 6 bases at V and 7 bases at J, with 15 bases between. Germline-derived CDR1 and CDR2 are SNHLY and FYNNEI. CDR3 length equals 13 residues. CDR3 sequence reads: CASRYDRSFGYTF. CDR3 in DNA: TGTGCCAGCAGATACGACAGGTCGTTTGGCTACACCTTC.

The V gene is TRBV6-6, the J gene TRBJ2-6, with 8 bases matching TRBD1. Germline V gene sequence: CDR1 MNHNY, CDR2 SVGAGI (reference sequence). The CDR3 has 16 residues. Unmatched junction bases numbered 5, after V lost 6 bases and J lost 1 base. Here the CDR3 reads CASRGQGSSGANVLTF. In nucleotides, the CDR3 is TGTGCCAGCAGAGGACAGGGATCGTCTGGGGCCAACGTCCTGACTTTC.

This chain links TRBV24-1 with TRBJ2-5; D is perhaps TRBD1 (6 bases). The CDR3 sequence is 14 residues long. Germline-derived CDR1 and CDR2 are KGHDR and SFDVKD. V lost 4 bases and J 3 bases, leaving 11 bases between the germline ends. The CDR3 DNA sequence: TGTGCCACCAGTGAGGGGGCTGTAGAAGAGACCCAGTACTTC. Translated: CATSEGAVEETQYF.

The genes are TRBV27 and TRBJ2-3; D unresolved. Germline lookup yields CDR1 MNHEY and CDR2 SMNVEV (reference sequence). The CDR3 is 15 amino acids. The germline V and J ends were trimmed by 7 bases and 2 bases, with 16 bases remaining between them. CDR3 in amino acids: CASTLSRLYTDTQYF. The CDR3 region has the DNA TGTGCCAGCACCTTAAGCCGGCTTTACACAGATACGCAGTATTTT.

The chain uses TRBV27 and TRBJ1-3; 8 nucleotides agree with TRBD1. There are 15 residues in the CDR3. Germline V gene lookup returns CDR1 MNHEY and CDR2 SMNVEV (reference sequence). The ends lost 1 base at V and 4 bases at J; junction bases unmatched: 3. This CDR3 reads CASSLYQGAGNTIYF. The CDR3 region has the DNA TGTGCCAGCAGTTTATACCAGGGGGCGGGAAACACCATATATTTT.

This rearrangement joins TRBV27 to TRBJ1-1; the D gene is possibly TRBD1 (5 bases). CDR1 is MNHEY and CDR2 is SMNVEV in the germline V gene (reference sequence). V lost 5 bases and J 6 bases, leaving 19 bases between the germline ends. The CDR3 runs to 15 residues. The CDR3 DNA reads as TGTGCCAGCAGTCCCATCCCTACCAGGGATCCTGAAGCTTTCTTT. This sequence encodes CASSPIPTRDPEAFF.

This rearrangement joins TRBV30 to TRBJ1-2, with 8 bases matching TRBD1. This CDR3 comprises 13 residues. CDR1 is GTSNPN, CDR2 SVGIG, per germline (reference sequence). The ends lost 2 bases at V and 5 bases at J; junction bases unmatched: 4. CDR3 sequence: CAWSLDRAYGYTF. The CDR3 bases are TGTGCCTGGAGTTTGGACAGGGCTTATGGCTACACCTTC.

V is TRBV7-2 and J is TRBJ2-7, with D perhaps matching TRBD2 (6 bases). The V and J ends lost 1 base and 5 bases respectively, with 15 bases between them. CDR3 size: 15 residues. CDR1 and CDR2 from the germline V gene are SGHTA and FQGNSA. The CDR3 sequence: CASSLEYWRGNEQYF. Here the CDR3 DNA reads TGTGCCAGCAGCTTAGAGTATTGGCGGGGTAACGAGCAGTACTTC.

This chain joins TRBV6-2 or TRBV6-3 and TRBJ1-1; D gene uncertain. CDR3 size: 12 residues. Trimming removed 4 bases from V and 4 bases from J, with 7 bases in between. Germline V gene lookup returns CDR1 MNHEY and CDR2 SVGEGT. CDR3 sequence reads: CASSSVSTEAFF. CDR3 in DNA: TGTGCCAGCAGTTCCGTGAGCACTGAAGCTTTCTTT.

V gene TRBV24-1 combines with J gene TRBJ2-7; 7 bases line up with TRBD2. Per germline, CDR1 KGHDR and CDR2 SFDVKD. V shed 8 bases, J shed 3 bases, and the junction held 9 bases outside the gene matches. This CDR3 has 14 amino acids. Written as DNA, the CDR3 is TGTGCCACCACTCCCGGGCTAGCGGACTACGAGCAGTACTTC. This gives the protein CATTPGLADYEQYF.

V gene TRBV5-1 combines with J gene TRBJ2-7; 8 nucleotides align to TRBD1. The germline V gene has CDR1 SGHRS and CDR2 YFSETQ. The CDR3 contains 15 residues. Germline trimming cut 2 bases from V and 3 bases from J; bases unmatched to any gene: 7. The CDR3 nucleotides are TGCGCCAGCAGCTTAACCGGACAGGGCGTCTACGAGCAGTACTTC. This gives the protein CASSLTGQGVYEQYF.

V and J are TRBV3-1 (or the pseudogene TRBV3-2) and TRBJ2-7, with D tentatively TRBD2 (5 bases). CDR3 length equals 15 residues. Germline V gene lookup returns CDR1 LGHDT and CDR2 YNNKEL (reference sequence). V shed 0 bases and J shed 7 bases, with 16 bases lying between them. Written as DNA, the CDR3 is TGTGCCAGCAGCCAAGACCCCAGCGGCACATGGGAGCAGTACTTC. Translation gives CASSQDPSGTWEQYF.

The chain joins TRBV5-5 to TRBJ2-7, with 8 bases that match TRBD1. CDR3 length equals 14 residues. CDR1 and CDR2 from the germline V gene are SGHKS and YYEKEE (reference sequence). The trim removed 3 bases at V and 2 bases at J, leaving 4 bases unmatched. DNA for the CDR3: TGTGCCAGCAGCTCACGGACAGGGACCTACGAGCAGTACTTC. Encoded protein: CASSSRTGTYEQYF. Together with reference TRBV5-5 and TRBJ2-7, the CDR3 gives the full variable domain: DAGVTQSPTHLIKTRGQQVTLRCSPISGHKSVSWYQQVLGQGPQFIFQYYEKEERGRGNFPDRFSARQFPNYSSELNVNALLLGDSALYLCASSSRTGTYEQYFGPGTRLTVT.

The genes are TRBV4-3 and TRBJ1-5; no reliable D call. The CDR3 is 16 residues long. Trimming took 0 bases from V and 2 from J, leaving 11 bases between them. Germline CDR1 LGHNA, CDR2 YSLEER. CDR3 DNA sequence: TGCGCCAGCAGCCAAGATGGGCCCAAGGGCAATCAGCCCCAGCATTTT. Its translation is CASSQDGPKGNQPQHF.

The CDR3 nucleotides are TGCGCCAGCTCCAGCTTACTAGCGGGACGGACCGGGGAGCTGTTTTTT. Translated: CASSSLLAGRTGELFF. The chain joins TRBV5-1 to TRBJ2-2, with 10 bases fitting TRBD2. This CDR3 region has 16 residues. V lost 7 bases, J lost 5 bases, and 11 bases stayed unmatched. In germline, CDR1 is SGHRS, CDR2 YFSETQ. The whole variable domain, remainder taken from reference TRBV5-1 and TRBJ2-2, is KAGVTQTPRYLIKTRGQQVTLSCSPISGHRSVSWYQQTPGQGLQFLFEYFSETQRNKGNFPGRFSGRQFSNSRSEMNVSTLELGDSALYLCASSSLLAGRTGELFFGEGSRLTVL.

The gene calls are TRBV20-1 and TRBJ2-7; D unclear. The germline V gene encodes CDR1 DFQATT and CDR2 SNEGSKA (reference sequence). The V end lost 5 bases, the J end lost 6 bases, and 11 bases lay between the germline ends. The CDR3 runs 11 residues. The CDR3 protein is CSAFYQVEQYF. In DNA, the CDR3 is TGCAGTGCTTTTTACCAGGTCGAGCAGTACTTC.